This T cell receptor (beta chain) was captured by sequencing in a study of control samples from healthy donors and cancer patients. Method: immunoSEQ multiplex PCR; TCRdb's copy keeps in-frame clones and lacks some. This table has under 100,000 clones, about 88% appearing once. Source material: blood. This TCR derives from a woman aged 70-85 years in good health.

The CDR3 coding sequence is TGCGCCAGCAGACGACAGGAGATCTACAATGAGCAGTTCTTC. Its protein product is CASRRQEIYNEQFF. This rearrangement joins TRBV5-1 to TRBJ2-1; the D gene is possibly TRBD1 (6 bases). Per the germline V gene, CDR1 is SGHRS and CDR2 is YFSETQ. The CDR3 runs 14 residues. Trimming stripped 5 bases from V and 3 bases from J, with 12 bases between.